The next 25 T cell receptor beta chains were all read from a single sample in a study of human T cells and chemical hapten exposure. Time point of the sample: pre-sensitization, week 0. The treatment is: therapeutic diphenylcyclopropenone sensitization with weekly scalp DPC. TCRdb recomputed calls from the RACE reads with MiXCR, one row per CDR3 protein. The sample shows a few hundred thousand distinct CDR3 sequences, about 9.4% of them seen only once. The specimen comprised whole blood, sampled in connection with sensitization to the hapten diphenylcyclopropenone (DPC). The origin of the receptors is a woman in her thirties or forties with alopecia areata. Some clones in this sample may be carry-over from other donors' samples.

The chain is built from TRBV12-3 or TRBV12-4 and TRBJ2-5; D gene ambiguous. The CDR3 contains 14 residues. Trimming took off 3 bases at V and 6 bases at J, with 14 bases between the two ends. The CDR3 reads CASSFRSLGKTQYF. Written as DNA, the CDR3 is TGTGCCAGCAGTTTCAGGTCTTTAGGGAAGACCCAGTACTTC.

This clonotype has a handful of counts. The chain employs TRBV7-2 and TRBJ2-7, with D perhaps matching TRBD1 or TRBD2 (5 bases each). CDR1 is SGHTA and CDR2 is FQGNSA in the germline V gene. The V gene lost 0 bases and the J gene lost 7 bases, with 13 bases spanning the gap. This CDR3 contains 14 residues. The CDR3 region is CASSLAGTSWEQYF. The CDR3 bases are TGTGCCAGCAGCTTAGCCGGGACGAGTTGGGAGCAGTACTTC.

CDR3 in amino acids: CSVEGEAPDTQYF. The CDR3 DNA follows: TGCAGCGTCGAGGGGGAGGCGCCAGATACGCAGTATTTT. This chain connects TRBV29-1 to TRBJ2-3; D is tentatively TRBD1 or TRBD2 (6 bases each). CDR1 and CDR2 from the germline V gene are SQVTM and ANQGSEA. V was shortened by 6 bases and J by 4 bases, with 14 bases between the two germline ends. The CDR3 totals 13 residues.

This clonotype was found a few times. The V gene is TRBV7-9, the J gene TRBJ2-2; 14 bases match TRBD2. With V trimmed by 5 bases and J by 2 bases, 4 bases remained unmatched. Germline V gene data show CDR1 as SEHNR and CDR2 as FQNEAQ (reference sequence). The CDR3 sequence is 17 residues long. CDR3 amino acids: CASSPGLAGDNTGELFF. CDR3 coding DNA: TGTGCCAGCAGCCCGGGACTAGCGGGAGATAACACCGGGGAGCTGTTTTTT.

This clonotype was picked up a small number of times. The chain recombines TRBV20-1 with TRBJ2-1; 10 bases line up with TRBD1. This CDR3 has 15 residues. Trimming removed 1 base from V and 8 bases from J; junction bases left unmatched: 8. Per germline, CDR1 DFQATT and CDR2 SNEGSKA (reference sequence). The CDR3 region is CSARAPGQGTHEQFF. CDR3 sequence (DNA): TGCAGTGCTAGAGCGCCGGGACAGGGGACCCATGAGCAGTTCTTC.

There are a few counts of this clonotype. The genes are TRBV7-2 and TRBJ2-5, with 9 bases lining up with TRBD1. V shed 3 bases, J shed 4 bases, and the junction held 6 bases outside the gene matches. Germline V lookup: CDR1 SGHTA, CDR2 FQGNSA. CDR3 length equals 15 residues. The CDR3 DNA sequence: TGTGCCAGCAGCTTCCGGACAGGGGTCGGAGAGACCCAGTACTTC. Its protein is CASSFRTGVGETQYF.

Only a few counts were recorded for this clonotype. The rearrangement uses TRBV20-1 and TRBJ2-7; tentatively, D is TRBD1 (6 bases). The ends were cut back, 3 bases at V and 3 bases at J, with 15 bases in the middle. Germline assignment: CDR1 DFQATT and CDR2 SNEGSKA (reference sequence). This CDR3 is built from 14 residues. CDR3 sequence (DNA): TGCAGTGCTAGTGCCGGGACATACCTCTACGAGCAGTACTTC. Protein sequence: CSASAGTYLYEQYF.

The J gene is TRBJ2-5, the V gene TRBV11-3; 9 bases are a match to TRBD1. V was clipped by 5 bases and J by 9 bases; unmatched bases: 7. The germline CDR1 and CDR2 sequences are SGHNT and YENEEA. This CDR3 is 13 amino acids long. The DNA of the CDR3 is TGTGCCAGCAGCCCGGGACAGGGAAATTCCCAGTACTTC. Translated: CASSPGQGNSQYF. The variable domain in full, completed from reference TRBV11-3 and TRBJ2-5, reads EAGVVQSPRYKIIEKKQPVAFWCNPISGHNTLYWYLQNLGQGPELLIRYENEEAVDDSQLPKDRFSAERLKGVDSTLKIQPAELGDSAVYLCASSPGQGNSQYFGPGTRLLVL.

The chain combines TRBV11-2 with TRBJ2-1, with TRBD2 identical over 8 bases. V was pared by 2 bases and J by 9 bases, with 6 bases of the junction left unmatched. This CDR3 contains 14 residues. Germline V gene lookup returns CDR1 SGHAT and CDR2 FQNNGV. The CDR3 region is CASSLRTSRAEQFF. The CDR3, as DNA: TGTGCCAGCAGCTTAAGGACTAGCCGCGCTGAGCAGTTCTTC. Full variable domain (outside the CDR3, taken from reference TRBV11-2 and TRBJ2-1): EAGVAQSPRYKIIEKRQSVAFWCNPISGHATLYWYQQILGQGPKLLIQFQNNGVVDDSQLPKDRFSAERLKGVDSTLKIQPAKLEDSAVYLCASSLRTSRAEQFFGPGTRLTVL.

This clonotype was picked up a small number of times. The J gene is TRBJ1-2, the V gene TRBV2; 12 bases align to TRBD1. V lost 7 bases, J lost 8 bases, and 5 bases stayed unmatched. Germline CDR1 and CDR2: SNHLY and FYNNEI. This CDR3 spans 13 amino acids. CDR3 amino acids: CASIDGTGGGYTF. CDR3 in DNA: TGTGCCAGCATAGACGGGACAGGGGGCGGCTACACCTTC.

V gene TRBV29-1 combines with J gene TRBJ2-7; 8 nucleotides align to TRBD1. V dropped 7 bases and J dropped 2; count of bases not matched to a gene: 7. Germline assignment: CDR1 SQVTM and CDR2 ANQGSEA. This CDR3 has 13 residues. DNA for the CDR3: TGCAGCGCTTGGACAGGGTCCCCCTACGAGCAGTACTTC. It codes for CSAWTGSPYEQYF.

This clonotype turned up a few times. This chain links TRBV7-2 with TRBJ1-1, with D possibly TRBD1 on 5 matching bases. The CDR3 consists of 13 residues. Germline loops: CDR1 SGHTA, CDR2 FQGNSA. Deletions cut 3 bases from V and 4 bases from J, with 9 bases between. The CDR3 sequence is CASSFRGTTEAFF. CDR3 in DNA: TGTGCCAGCAGCTTCCGGGGCACCACTGAAGCTTTCTTT.

This clonotype was recorded a few times. V is TRBV5-4 and J is TRBJ1-2; D remains unclear. The germline V and J ends were trimmed by 0 bases and 8 bases, with 11 bases remaining between them. Germline values: CDR1 SGHNT, CDR2 YYREEE (reference sequence). The CDR3 extends over 13 amino acids. The CDR3: CASSLASGNGYTF. As DNA, the CDR3 is TGTGCCAGCAGCTTGGCGTCTGGGAACGGCTACACCTTC.

This sequence joins TRBV7-9 and TRBJ1-5, with D unresolved. The V gene lost 4 bases and the J gene lost 11 bases, with 9 bases spanning the gap. This CDR3 has 11 residues. Germline V gives CDR1 SEHNR, CDR2 FQNEAQ (reference sequence). For the CDR3, the DNA is TGTGCCAGCAGCTCCGGAGGGACCCAGCATTTT. Protein sequence: CASSSGGTQHF.

V is TRBV7-9 and J is TRBJ2-7; no clear D gene. The CDR3 covers 15 residues. The V gene lost 0 bases and the J gene lost 1 base, with 10 bases spanning the gap. Looked up from germline, CDR1 is SEHNR and CDR2 is FQNEAQ (reference sequence). CDR3 sequence (DNA): TGTGCCAGCAGCTTAGCAACCGGGCCATCCTACGAGCAGTACTTC. This encodes CASSLATGPSYEQYF. The entire variable domain, with the rest obtained from reference TRBV7-9 and TRBJ2-7, is as follows: DTGVSQNPRHKITKRGQNVTFRCDPISEHNRLYWYRQTLGQGPEFLTYFQNEAQLEKSRLLSDRFSAERPKGSFSTLEIQRTEQGDSAMYLCASSLATGPSYEQYFGPGTRLTVT.

The DNA of the CDR3 is TGCAGCGTCCAACTAGCGGGAGGGCCCAATGAGCAGTTCTTC. Its protein is CSVQLAGGPNEQFF. The chain has TRBV29-1 and TRBJ2-1; 13 nucleotides agree with TRBD2. The germline V gene encodes CDR1 SQVTM and CDR2 ANQGSEA. This CDR3 has 14 amino acids. V shed 6 bases, J shed 6 bases, and the junction held 5 bases outside the gene matches.

CDR3 protein: CASSLATGGLPFF. For the CDR3, the DNA is TGTGCCAGCAGTTTAGCGACAGGGGGCTTGCCTTTCTTT. The chain links TRBV12-3 or TRBV12-4 to TRBJ1-1; 10 nucleotides align to TRBD1. This CDR3 region has 13 residues. V shed 0 bases and J 12 bases; nucleotides not matched to a gene: 4.

The chain combines TRBV7-9 with TRBJ2-2; D perhaps matches TRBD2 (5 bases). CDR1 and CDR2 (germline): SEHNR, FQNEAQ (reference sequence). The CDR3 totals 15 residues. Deletions cut 7 bases from V and 5 bases from J, with 17 bases between. The CDR3 protein is CASTPPEGRTGELFF. The CDR3 DNA sequence: TGTGCCAGCACCCCTCCTGAGGGAAGGACCGGGGAGCTGTTTTTT.

This clonotype has a handful of counts. The rearrangement uses TRBV18 and TRBJ2-3; 8 bases map to TRBD2. The germline gives CDR1 KGHSH, CDR2 LQKENI. Trimming took 6 bases from V and 8 from J; bases not matched to a gene: 10. The CDR3 runs 14 residues. As DNA, the CDR3 is TGTGCCAGCTCGGGGCAAGCGGGAGACGGTACGCAGTATTTT. It specifies CASSGQAGDGTQYF.

The table lists this clonotype with many counts. The V call is TRBV6-1, the J call TRBJ2-7, with TRBD1 matching 8 bases. The germline gives CDR1 MNHNS, CDR2 SASEGT. CDR3 length: 13 residues. With 8 bases clipped from V and 4 bases from J, the junction kept 7 bases outside the gene matches. The CDR3 DNA is TGTGCCAGCGACCGGGACAGGTGGTACGAGCAGTACTTC. This translates into CASDRDRWYEQYF.

This clonotype showed up many times. J is TRBJ1-5 and V is TRBV6-1; TRBD1 might be the D (5 bases). The V end was cut by 5 bases, the J end by 4 bases, with 15 bases between. The CDR3 runs 15 residues. The germline CDR1 and CDR2 sequences are MNHNS and SASEGT. CDR3 in amino acids: CASSTGDRFNQPQHF. CDR3 sequence (DNA): TGTGCCAGCAGTACCGGAGACAGATTTAATCAGCCCCAGCATTTT.

The gene calls are TRBV2 and TRBJ1-1; D may be TRBD1 (5 bases). This CDR3 has 13 residues. CDR1 SNHLY and CDR2 FYNNEI come from the germline V gene. The V and J ends lost 7 bases and 5 bases respectively, with 14 bases between them. This CDR3 reads CASKVGARTEAFF. The CDR3 DNA reads as TGTGCCAGCAAAGTAGGGGCGCGGACTGAAGCTTTCTTT.

This clonotype was seen ten or more times. V is TRBV20-1 and J is TRBJ2-7; 10 positions match TRBD1. Germline V gene data show CDR1 as DFQATT and CDR2 as SNEGSKA (reference sequence). Trimming removed 1 base from V and 5 bases from J; junction bases left unmatched: 5. The CDR3 has 14 amino acids. DNA of the CDR3: TGCAGTGCTAGAGCGGACAGGGGGTTCCACGAGCAGTACTTC. It encodes CSARADRGFHEQYF.

This clonotype occurred a few times. The chain uses TRBV2 and TRBJ2-2, with TRBD2 identical over 12 bases. The germline CDR1 and CDR2 sequences are SNHLY and FYNNEI. J lost 3 bases, V lost 7 bases, and 6 bases had no gene match. This CDR3 region has 16 residues. The DNA of the CDR3 is TGTGCCAGCACGCGACTAGCGGGAGTTTACACCGGGGAGCTGTTTTTT. Its translation: CASTRLAGVYTGELFF.

The V gene is TRBV6-6, the J gene TRBJ1-1, with a tentative D call TRBD1 (5 bases). The CDR3 length is 14 residues. CDR1 and CDR2 from the germline V gene are MNHNY and SVGAGI (reference sequence). V lost 8 bases and J 11 bases, leaving 24 bases between the germline ends. CDR3 in DNA: TGTGCCAGCGGAGCCCGGGACGCCAATTTGCGGGCTTTCTTT. It specifies CASGARDANLRAFF.